This TCR beta chain was recovered during a study of blood T cells in healthy people across ages. Combining a sample-barcoded 5' primer with a J-beta primer mix, a second PCR ran for roughly 6 to 11 cycles. MiXCR, applied by TCRdb to the 5' RACE reads, yields one record per CDR3 protein. The sample holds over 950,000 distinct CDR3 sequences; more than 30% are singletons and the top ten take about 12%. This CDR3 contains 14 residues. J lost 2 bases, V lost 6 bases, and 3 bases had no gene match. Germline CDR1 ENHRY, CDR2 SYGVKD. The TCR originated in a man aged 18 to 30 in good health. This chain uses TRBV10-3 with TRBJ1-2; TRBD1 agrees at 10 bases. The sample taken for sequencing was blood. CDR3 loop: CAIRGTGVNYGYTF. The DNA of the CDR3 is TGTGCCATCAGGGGGACAGGGGTAAACTATGGCTACACCTTC.